The 21 T cell receptor beta chains below were found in one sample sequenced in a study of cytomegalovirus exposure and HLA in healthy donors. The PCR used 60 Vbeta and 13 Jbeta primers. The data were produced by immunoSEQ multiplex PCR, yet TCRdb's version contains in-frame clones alone and is incomplete. The sample table sets out 100,000 to 150,000 clones. The source material was PBMCs. These receptors were collected from a man younger than 30 in good health and CMV-seronegative.

The gene calls are TRBV4-1 and TRBJ2-1, with TRBD1 matching over 7 bases. CDR1 MGHRA and CDR2 YSYEKL come from the germline V gene. V trimming: 4 bases; J trimming: 4 bases; junction bases outside the gene matches: 10. The CDR3 contains 16 residues. CDR3 residues: CASSPRSRTGYNEQFF. The CDR3 nucleotides are TGCGCCAGCAGCCCCCGAAGTCGGACAGGATACAATGAGCAGTTCTTC.

The gene calls are TRBV19 and TRBJ1-2; no definite D call. The CDR3 is 14 residues long. The V gene lost 10 bases and the J gene lost 4 bases, with 19 bases spanning the gap. Germline assignment: CDR1 LNHDA and CDR2 SQIVND (reference sequence). The CDR3 nucleotides read TGTGCCACCCTCCCCCCGTATGCGTCCTATGGCTACACCTTC. It codes for CATLPPYASYGYTF.

The V gene is TRBV4-1, the J gene TRBJ2-7; tentatively, D is TRBD2 (5 bases). CDR1 MGHRA and CDR2 YSYEKL come from the germline V gene. CDR3 length: 15 residues. The V and J ends lost 2 bases and 5 bases respectively, with 16 bases between them. The CDR3, as DNA: TGCGCCAGCAGCCAAATGGACTTATTAAACCACGAGCAGTACTTC. Translation gives CASSQMDLLNHEQYF.

The chain couples TRBV9 to TRBJ1-2, with 7 bases lining up with TRBD1. Germline V CDR1 and CDR2: SGDLS, YYNGEE. After removal of 1 base from V and 5 bases from J, the junction contained 5 bases not matched to a gene. CDR3 length equals 14 residues. CDR3: CASSVRTGAYGYTF. CDR3 nucleotide sequence: TGTGCCAGCAGCGTACGGACAGGCGCTTATGGCTACACCTTC.

This chain joins TRBV5-1 and TRBJ1-6; D perhaps matches TRBD1 (5 bases). This CDR3 region has 15 residues. CDR1 SGHRS and CDR2 YFSETQ come from the germline V gene. V gave up 5 bases and J gave up 8 bases, with 17 bases separating them. CDR3 nucleotides: TGCGCCAGCAGGCTCAACCAGGGTGGCGATTCACCCCTCCACTTT. Translated, it gives CASRLNQGGDSPLHF.

J is TRBJ2-3 and V is TRBV7-2; TRBD2 is a possible D gene (5 bases). Trimming pared 5 bases from V and 0 bases from J, leaving 12 bases between. The germline V gene has CDR1 SGHTA and CDR2 FQGNSA. The CDR3 sequence is 15 residues long. Here the CDR3 reads CASSRRTRSTDTQYF. Here the CDR3 DNA reads TGTGCCAGCAGCCGAAGGACTCGAAGCACAGATACGCAGTATTTT.

The chain joins TRBV4-1 to TRBJ2-7; 8 bases fit TRBD1. The J segment lost 2 bases and the V segment lost 4 bases, leaving 4 bases of the junction unmatched. This CDR3 is built from 14 residues. Germline-derived CDR1 and CDR2 are MGHRA and YSYEKL. DNA for the CDR3: TGCGCCAGCAGCCTCGGACAGGGAGCCTACGAGCAGTACTTC. It is translated as CASSLGQGAYEQYF.

V is TRBV5-1 and J is TRBJ1-1; 8 bases line up with TRBD1. With V trimmed by 2 bases and J by 10 bases, 10 bases remained unmatched. This CDR3 has 14 amino acids. Germline V gene data show CDR1 as SGHRS and CDR2 as YFSETQ. CDR3 nucleotide sequence: TGCGCCAGCAGCTTCGAGGACAGGGCGGACCCAGCTTTCTTT. It codes for CASSFEDRADPAFF.

The V and J genes are TRBV10-3 and TRBJ2-7; TRBD2 might be the D (5 bases). CDR1 and CDR2 from the germline V gene are ENHRY and SYGVKD. CDR3 length equals 15 residues. V shed 6 bases and J shed 0 bases, with 15 bases lying between them. The chain's CDR3 is CAIRPRAATSYEQYF. In nucleotides, the CDR3 is TGTGCCATCAGGCCCCGAGCGGCGACCTCCTACGAGCAGTACTTC.

The V call is TRBV6-5, the J call TRBJ1-1; D might be TRBD1 (6 bases). The germline gives CDR1 MNHEY, CDR2 SVGAGI. With 10 bases removed from V and 1 base from J, the gap between germline ends came to 16 bases. The CDR3 extends over 14 amino acids. The CDR3, as DNA: TGTGCCACGAGATGGGGGGGGCCGAACACTGAAGCTTTCTTT. Translation: CATRWGGPNTEAFF.

The rearrangement links TRBV27 to TRBJ2-1; D possibly corresponds to TRBD2 (5 bases). The CDR3 spans 15 residues. Trimming shortened V by 3 bases and J by 0 bases, and 9 bases separated the two germline ends. Germline V gives CDR1 MNHEY, CDR2 SMNVEV (reference sequence). The CDR3 reads CASSFKRSSYNEQFF. The CDR3 DNA is TGTGCCAGCAGTTTTAAGCGGAGCTCCTACAATGAGCAGTTCTTC.

The chain couples TRBV25-1 to TRBJ2-2; 8 bases are shared with TRBD1. Germline V lookup: CDR1 MGHDK, CDR2 SYGVNS. The CDR3 runs 17 residues. Trimming took 4 bases from V and 6 from J; bases not matched to a gene: 13. The CDR3, as DNA: TGTGCCAGCAGTGCCAGCCAGGACAGGGTCTTCCCCGGGGAGCTGTTTTTT. Protein sequence: CASSASQDRVFPGELFF.

This sequence joins TRBV6-1 and TRBJ2-1; 7 nucleotides agree with TRBD1. V lost 3 bases, J lost 0 bases, and 2 bases stayed unmatched. The CDR3 runs 15 residues. Germline lookup yields CDR1 MNHNS and CDR2 SASEGT. The CDR3 coding sequence is TGTGCCAGCAGTGAGACAGGGAACTCCTACAATGAGCAGTTCTTC. Translation gives CASSETGNSYNEQFF.

The V and J genes are TRBV27 and TRBJ1-1; TRBD1 matches at 10 bases. The germline gives CDR1 MNHEY, CDR2 SMNVEV (reference sequence). V was clipped by 5 bases and J by 1 base; unmatched bases: 7. This CDR3 comprises 16 residues. The CDR3 coding sequence is TGTGCCAGCAGTGCGAGCCGGACAGGGGGGAACACTGAAGCTTTCTTT. As protein: CASSASRTGGNTEAFF.

J is TRBJ2-1 and V is TRBV6-4; 7 bases line up with TRBD1. Germline V gene data show CDR1 as MRHNA and CDR2 as SNTAGT. The CDR3 totals 13 residues. V shed 8 bases, J shed 5 bases, and the junction held 6 bases outside the gene matches. Written as DNA, the CDR3 is TGTGCCAGCGACAGGGTTTCCAACAATGAGCAGTTCTTC. Translation: CASDRVSNNEQFF.

This CDR3 reads CASSEGLALWQQYF. CDR3 in DNA: TGTGCCAGCAGTGAAGGGCTAGCGCTCTGGCAGCAGTACTTC. The chain recombines TRBV2 with TRBJ2-7; possibly TRBD2 for D (6 bases). The CDR3 consists of 14 residues. CDR1 is SNHLY, CDR2 FYNNEI, per germline. V was trimmed by 1 base and J by 8 bases, leaving 15 bases between them.

The V and J genes are TRBV7-8 and TRBJ1-1; D remains ambiguous. The CDR3 length is 16 residues. V dropped 3 bases and J dropped 5 bases, with 19 bases sitting between them. Germline values: CDR1 SGHVS, CDR2 FQNEAQ. CDR3 sequence: CASSFLAAVTTTEAFF. CDR3 bases: TGTGCCAGCAGCTTCTTGGCAGCGGTTACCACAACTGAAGCTTTCTTT.

The chain recombines TRBV29-1 with TRBJ2-7; the D is unclear. Germline CDR1 SQVTM, CDR2 ANQGSEA. This CDR3 is 11 amino acids long. Trimming left V 4 bases short and J 10 bases short, with 14 bases between. Here the CDR3 reads CSVAIGPHQYF. The CDR3 nucleotides read TGCAGCGTTGCCATCGGTCCCCACCAGTACTTC.

Points on this clone: At one of its ends the junction is not consistent with the germline gene, which may arise from a read error. For the CDR3, the DNA is TGTGCCAGCAGCGCCAGGAAAATCGTGGGGGGACAGGGAGACTTC. Translating it yields CASSARKIVGGQGDF. The genes are TRBV28 and TRBJ2-7; 9 bases align to TRBD1. In germline, CDR1 is MDHEN, CDR2 SYDVKM. The CDR3 consists of 15 residues.

The chain joins TRBV5-4 to TRBJ1-1; possibly TRBD1 for D (5 bases). V was pared by 4 bases and J by 5 bases, with 15 bases between. Looked up from germline, CDR1 is SGHNT and CDR2 is YYREEE (reference sequence). The CDR3 spans 14 residues. The CDR3 DNA sequence: TGTGCCAGCAGCCCCAGATCTGGGGGGACTGAAGCTTTCTTT. Translating gives CASSPRSGGTEAFF.

The CDR3 reads CAWSPRTGGILTEAFF. DNA of the CDR3: TGTGCCTGGAGTCCCCGGACAGGGGGCATCTTGACTGAAGCTTTCTTT. The chain is built from TRBV30 and TRBJ1-1; 11 bases match TRBD1. Germline loops: CDR1 GTSNPN, CDR2 SVGIG (reference sequence). V dropped 2 bases and J dropped 5; count of bases not matched to a gene: 10. The CDR3 has 16 residues.